This T cell receptor (beta chain) was identified in a study of cytomegalovirus exposure and HLA in healthy donors. Study-wide results and caveats: 164 TCR beta chains were listed as cytomegalovirus-associated. Presence/absence analyses assumed roughly uniform sequencing depth across donors. HLA restriction was apparent for most CMV-associated TCR beta chains in a later analysis. Some V segments (TRBV6-2 and TRBV6-3 among them) were excluded as indistinguishable.

The PCR used 60 Vbeta and 13 Jbeta primers. Using immunoSEQ multiplex PCR, the repertoire was profiled, and TCRdb retains in-frame clones only, with some absent. The sample records about 200,000 clones, 82% being singletons. This clone is a singleton in its sample. The antigen remains unidentified. Germline V CDR1 and CDR2: LNHDA, SQIVND (reference sequence). CDR3 length: 16 residues. Between the trimmed V and J ends, which lost 5 bases and 1 base, there was a span of 17 bases. The specimen was PBMCs. The V gene is TRBV19, the J gene TRBJ1-1; no clear D gene. This clonotype was sampled from a woman in her forties in good health and CMV-seronegative. Here the CDR3 reads CASSAQVMAGNTEAFF. Here the CDR3 DNA reads TGTGCCAGTAGTGCGCAGGTGATGGCGGGGAACACTGAAGCTTTCTTT.